This T cell receptor (beta chain) was sequenced during a study of Ad26.COV2.S vaccination and SARS-CoV-2 variants. Regarding the study as a whole: Spike-specific TCR breadth was greater in vaccine than placebo recipients. Considerable breadth of spike-specific CD8+ and CD4+ T cell responses has reportedly been documented following vaccination.

Germline assignment: CDR1 GTSNPN and CDR2 SVGIG (reference sequence). Trimming removed 0 bases from V and 3 bases from J, with 12 bases in between. This CDR3 contains 15 residues. Assay: immunoSEQ multiplex PCR; the TCRdb copy retains only in-frame clones and omits some. The sample carries some 460,000 clones, 80% to 90% recorded once. As concerns this clone: The target antigen is unknown.

The treatment is: about 20 received Ad26.COV2.S at low or high dose, single or two shots; several received placebo; per-sample allocation not given. Material that was analyzed had been drawn on day 63 after the first vaccine or placebo injection. Here the sequenced sample was peripheral blood, taken in a trial of Ad26.COV2.S vaccine versus placebo. The sequence was collected from a person aged 18-60 years who received the Ad26.COV2.S COVID-19 vaccine or a placebo. The chain has TRBV30 and TRBJ1-5, with D uncertain. The CDR3 DNA sequence: TGTGCCTGGAGTGTACCTTGGGGAACCAATCAGCCCCAGCATTTT. Its protein product is CAWSVPWGTNQPQHF.